The clone carrying this T cell receptor beta chain was seen many times. Its antigen is not known. This specimen belongs to a study of T cells in Graves' hyperthyroidism and ophthalmopathy. General study results and limits: In the blood, most expanded thyroid clonotypes above 0.001 appeared as well.

The source material, RNA transcripts, was used to amplify TCR beta CDR3 regions. HTBI primers were employed in a first-round RT-PCR of the TCR CDR3. TCRdb fed the multiplex PCR reads into MiXCR, producing one record per CDR3 protein. The table lists more than 500,000 distinct CDR3 sequences, 16% of them singletons. This receptor was taken from a woman between 25 and 40 years old with Graves' ophthalmopathy. Material for sequencing was blood.

CDR3 sequence: CSARGEGLAGRNRYYEQYF. CDR3 DNA sequence: TGCAGTGCTAGGGGGGAAGGACTAGCGGGGCGGAACCGATACTACGAGCAGTACTTC. The V gene is TRBV20-1, the J gene TRBJ2-7; TRBD2 agrees at 12 bases. This CDR3 comprises 19 residues. V shed 3 bases and J 3 bases; nucleotides not matched to a gene: 18. Germline loops: CDR1 DFQATT, CDR2 SNEGSKA (reference sequence).